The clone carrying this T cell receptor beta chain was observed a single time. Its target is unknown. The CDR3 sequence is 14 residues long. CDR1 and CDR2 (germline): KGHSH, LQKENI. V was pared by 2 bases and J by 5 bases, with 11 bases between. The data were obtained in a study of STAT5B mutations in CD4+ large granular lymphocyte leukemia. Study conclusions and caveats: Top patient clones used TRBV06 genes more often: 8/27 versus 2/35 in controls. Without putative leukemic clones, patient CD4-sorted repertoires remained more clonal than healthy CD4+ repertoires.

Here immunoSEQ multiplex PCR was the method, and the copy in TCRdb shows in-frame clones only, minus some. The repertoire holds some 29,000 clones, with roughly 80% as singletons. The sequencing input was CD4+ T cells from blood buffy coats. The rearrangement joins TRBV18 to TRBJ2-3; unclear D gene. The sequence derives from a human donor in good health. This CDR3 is CASSPIASGDTQYF. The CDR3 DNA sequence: TGTGCCAGCTCACCAATAGCCTCTGGAGATACGCAGTATTTT.